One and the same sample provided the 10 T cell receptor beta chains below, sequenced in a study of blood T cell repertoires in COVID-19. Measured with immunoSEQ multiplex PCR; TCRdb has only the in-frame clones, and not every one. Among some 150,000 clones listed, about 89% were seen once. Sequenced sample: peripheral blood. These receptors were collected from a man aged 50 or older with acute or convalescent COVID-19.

The CDR3 protein is CASSVAQSYEQYF. DNA for the CDR3: TGTGCCAGCAGCGTAGCGCAGTCCTACGAGCAGTACTTC. The rearrangement links TRBV9 to TRBJ2-7; no reliable D call. Trimming removed 0 bases from V and 1 base from J, with 5 bases in between. The CDR3 runs to 13 residues. Germline V gene data show CDR1 as SGDLS and CDR2 as YYNGEE.

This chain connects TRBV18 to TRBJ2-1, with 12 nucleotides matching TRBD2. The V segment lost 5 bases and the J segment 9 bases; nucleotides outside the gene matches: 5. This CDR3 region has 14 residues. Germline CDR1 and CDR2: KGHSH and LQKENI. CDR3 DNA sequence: TGTGCCAGCTCATTTGCTAGCGGGAGGGGTGAGCAGTTCTTC. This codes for CASSFASGRGEQFF.

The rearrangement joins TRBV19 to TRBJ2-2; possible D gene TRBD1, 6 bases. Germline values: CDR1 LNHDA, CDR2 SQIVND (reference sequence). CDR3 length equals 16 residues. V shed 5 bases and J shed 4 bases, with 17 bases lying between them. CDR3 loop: CASSPRGHSVTGELFF. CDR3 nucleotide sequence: TGTGCCAGTAGTCCCCGGGGACACTCCGTCACCGGGGAGCTGTTTTTT.

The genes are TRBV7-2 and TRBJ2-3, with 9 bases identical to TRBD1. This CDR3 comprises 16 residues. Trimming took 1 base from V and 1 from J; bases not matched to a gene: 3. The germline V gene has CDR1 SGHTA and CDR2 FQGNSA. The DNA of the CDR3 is TGTGCCAGCAGCTTAGGCCGGACAGGGGGCACAGATACGCAGTATTTT. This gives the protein CASSLGRTGGTDTQYF.

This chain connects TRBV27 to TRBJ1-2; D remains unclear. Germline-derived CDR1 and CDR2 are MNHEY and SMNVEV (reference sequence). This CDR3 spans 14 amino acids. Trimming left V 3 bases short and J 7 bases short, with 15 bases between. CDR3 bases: TGTGCCAGCAGTTTTTTCCCGGGATTCGGTGGCTACACCTTC. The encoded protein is CASSFFPGFGGYTF.

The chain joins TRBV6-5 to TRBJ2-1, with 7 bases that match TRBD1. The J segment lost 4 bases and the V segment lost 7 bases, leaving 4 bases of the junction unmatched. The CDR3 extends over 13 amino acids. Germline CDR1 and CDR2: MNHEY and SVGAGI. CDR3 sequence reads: CASTEQGYNEQFF. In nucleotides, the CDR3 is TGTGCCAGCACCGAACAGGGGTACAATGAGCAGTTCTTC.

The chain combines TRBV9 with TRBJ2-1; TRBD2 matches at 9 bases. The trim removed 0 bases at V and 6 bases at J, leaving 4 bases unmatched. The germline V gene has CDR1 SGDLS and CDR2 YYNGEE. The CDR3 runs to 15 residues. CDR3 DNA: TGTGCCAGCAGCGTAGAGGATAGCGGGAGCAATGAGCAGTTCTTC. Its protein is CASSVEDSGSNEQFF.

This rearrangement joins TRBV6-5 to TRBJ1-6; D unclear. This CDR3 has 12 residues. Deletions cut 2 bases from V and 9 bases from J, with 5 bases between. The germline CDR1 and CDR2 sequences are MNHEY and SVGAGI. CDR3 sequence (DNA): TGTGCCAGCAGTTACCTTTTTTCACCCCTCCACTTT. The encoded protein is CASSYLFSPLHF.

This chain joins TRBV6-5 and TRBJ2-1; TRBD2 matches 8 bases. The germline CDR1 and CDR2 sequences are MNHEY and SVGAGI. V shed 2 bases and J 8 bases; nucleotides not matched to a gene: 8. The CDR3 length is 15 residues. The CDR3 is CASSYDPSGRHEQFF. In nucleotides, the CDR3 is TGTGCCAGCAGTTACGACCCCAGCGGGAGACATGAGCAGTTCTTC.

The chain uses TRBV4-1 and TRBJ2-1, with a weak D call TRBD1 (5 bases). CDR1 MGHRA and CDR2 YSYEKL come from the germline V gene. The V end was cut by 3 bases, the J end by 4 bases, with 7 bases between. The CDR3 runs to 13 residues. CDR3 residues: CASSHSGYNEQFF. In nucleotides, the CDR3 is TGCGCCAGCAGCCATTCAGGGTACAATGAGCAGTTCTTC.